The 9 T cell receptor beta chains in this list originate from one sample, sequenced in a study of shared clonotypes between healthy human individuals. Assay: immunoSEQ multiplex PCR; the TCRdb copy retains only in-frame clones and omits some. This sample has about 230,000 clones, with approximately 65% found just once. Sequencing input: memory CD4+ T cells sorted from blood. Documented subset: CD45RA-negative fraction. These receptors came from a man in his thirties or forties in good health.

DNA of the CDR3: TGTGCCAGCAGCCATTATGAGCAAGAGACCCAGTACTTC. Its translation: CASSHYEQETQYF. The chain links TRBV5-8 to TRBJ2-5; D ambiguous. Germline CDR1 reads SGHTS; CDR2 reads YDEGEE. Trimming removed 4 bases at V and 2 bases at J, with 9 bases between. The CDR3 has 13 amino acids.

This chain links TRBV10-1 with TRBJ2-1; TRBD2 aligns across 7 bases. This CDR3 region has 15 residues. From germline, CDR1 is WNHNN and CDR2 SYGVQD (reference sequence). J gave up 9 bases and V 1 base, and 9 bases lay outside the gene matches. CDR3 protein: CASSEYSSGRLEQFF. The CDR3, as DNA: TGCGCCAGCAGTGAGTATTCTAGCGGCCGACTTGAGCAGTTCTTC.

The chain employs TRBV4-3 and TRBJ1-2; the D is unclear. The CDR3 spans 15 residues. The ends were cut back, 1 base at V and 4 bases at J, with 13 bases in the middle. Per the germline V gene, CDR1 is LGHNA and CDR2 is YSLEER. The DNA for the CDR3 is TGCGCCAGCAGCCAAGTTAGCGGGAGAGCCTATGGCTACACCTTC. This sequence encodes CASSQVSGRAYGYTF.

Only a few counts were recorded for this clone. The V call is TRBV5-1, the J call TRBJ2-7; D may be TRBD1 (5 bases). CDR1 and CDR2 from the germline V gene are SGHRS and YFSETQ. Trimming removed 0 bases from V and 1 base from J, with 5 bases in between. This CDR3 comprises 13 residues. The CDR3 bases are TGCGCCAGCAGCTTGGAGGGGTCCTACGAGCAGTACTTC. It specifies CASSLEGSYEQYF. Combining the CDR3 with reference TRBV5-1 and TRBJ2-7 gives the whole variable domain KAGVTQTPRYLIKTRGQQVTLSCSPISGHRSVSWYQQTPGQGLQFLFEYFSETQRNKGNFPGRFSGRQFSNSRSEMNVSTLELGDSALYLCASSLEGSYEQYFGPGTRLTVT.

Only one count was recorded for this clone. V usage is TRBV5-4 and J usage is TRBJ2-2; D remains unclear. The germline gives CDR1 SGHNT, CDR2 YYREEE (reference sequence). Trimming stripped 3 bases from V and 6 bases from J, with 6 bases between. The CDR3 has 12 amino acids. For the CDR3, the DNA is TGTGCCAGCAGCTCAGACTCCGGGGAGCTGTTTTTT. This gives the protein CASSSDSGELFF.

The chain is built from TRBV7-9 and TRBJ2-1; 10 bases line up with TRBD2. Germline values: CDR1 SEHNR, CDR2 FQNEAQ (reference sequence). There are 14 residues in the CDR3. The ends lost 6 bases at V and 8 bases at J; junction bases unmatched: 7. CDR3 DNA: TGTGCCAGCAGGCGAGCGGGAGGGAATGATGAGCAGTTCTTC. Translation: CASRRAGGNDEQFF.

The CDR3 spells CATRDTLAPYGYTF. CDR3 sequence (DNA): TGTGCCACCAGAGACACCCTTGCTCCCTATGGCTACACCTTC. J is TRBJ1-2 and V is TRBV6-1; D gene ambiguous. The CDR3 loop spans 14 amino acids. V was trimmed by 10 bases and J by 4 bases, leaving 19 bases between them. Germline CDR1 is MNHNS and CDR2 is SASEGT.

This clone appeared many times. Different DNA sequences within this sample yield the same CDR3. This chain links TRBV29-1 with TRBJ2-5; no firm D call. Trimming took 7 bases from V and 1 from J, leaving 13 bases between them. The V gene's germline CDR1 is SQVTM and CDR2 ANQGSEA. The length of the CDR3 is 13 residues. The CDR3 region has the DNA TGCAGCGCCGAGAAGGCAAGCCAAGAGACCCAGTACTTC. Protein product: CSAEKASQETQYF.

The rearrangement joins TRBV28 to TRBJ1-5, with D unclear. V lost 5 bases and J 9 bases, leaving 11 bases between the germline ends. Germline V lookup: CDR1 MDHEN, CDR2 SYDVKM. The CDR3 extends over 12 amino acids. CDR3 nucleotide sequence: TGTGCCAGCAGTCCGTCGGCTAGGCCCCAGCATTTT. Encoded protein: CASSPSARPQHF.